Presented here are 8 T cell receptor beta chains from one specimen sequenced in a study of shared clonotypes between healthy human individuals. Generated by immunoSEQ multiplex PCR, the TCRdb table keeps only in-frame clones and is missing some. The table shows about 690,000 clones, with roughly 88% occurring only once. Sequenced: memory CD8+ T cells from PBMCs. Noted subset: CD45RO+ cells pooled with CCR7-negative TemRA cells. All receptors derive from a man aged 18 to 29 in good health. Some clones in this sample may be carry-over from other donors' samples.

V usage is TRBV7-3 and J usage is TRBJ2-1, with TRBD2 matching over 8 bases. The CDR3 totals 15 residues. V shed 5 bases and J 3 bases; nucleotides not matched to a gene: 6. The germline gives CDR1 SGHTA, CDR2 FQGTGA. The CDR3 DNA reads TGTGCCAGCAGCCCCAGCGGGAGAGTCTACAATGAGCAGTTCTTC. Amino acid sequence: CASSPSGRVYNEQFF. Filled out from reference TRBV7-3 and TRBJ2-1, the complete variable domain reads GAGVSQTPSNKVTEKGKYVELRCDPISGHTALYWYRQSLGQGPEFLIYFQGTGAADDSGLPNDRFFAVRPEGSVSTLKIQRTERGDSAVYLCASSPSGRVYNEQFFGPGTRLTVL.

The J gene is TRBJ1-2, the V gene TRBV11-2, with 9 bases aligning to TRBD1. Germline V gene data show CDR1 as SGHAT and CDR2 as FQNNGV. J was trimmed by 4 bases and V by 3 bases; bases with no gene match: 6. The CDR3 totals 15 residues. CDR3 residues: CASSFPDRGTYGYTF. The CDR3 coding sequence is TGTGCCAGCAGCTTCCCGGACAGGGGCACCTATGGCTACACCTTC. Using reference TRBV11-2 and TRBJ1-2 for the parts outside the CDR3, the full variable domain is EAGVAQSPRYKIIEKRQSVAFWCNPISGHATLYWYQQILGQGPKLLIQFQNNGVVDDSQLPKDRFSAERLKGVDSTLKIQPAKLEDSAVYLCASSFPDRGTYGYTFGSGTRLTVV.

This clone was detected only once. This chain links TRBV25-1 with TRBJ2-1, with 8 bases identical to TRBD2. Germline values: CDR1 MGHDK, CDR2 SYGVNS. This CDR3 contains 16 residues. The trim removed 6 bases at V and 0 bases at J, leaving 7 bases unmatched. The CDR3 coding sequence is TGTGCCAGCAGAAGTAGCGGGACCCCCTCCTACAATGAGCAGTTCTTC. Protein product: CASRSSGTPSYNEQFF.

Note on this clone: Relative to the germline gene, one junction end is altered; a read error may explain this. The genes are TRBV11-2 and TRBJ2-5; TRBD2 is a possible D gene (5 bases). CDR1 and CDR2 (germline): SGHAT, FQNNGV. This CDR3 spans 18 amino acids. CDR3 sequence: CASTLEPPFAPGQETQYF. CDR3 DNA sequence: TGTGCCAGCACCTTAGAGCCCCCCTTTGCGCCGGGACAAGAGACCCAGTACTTC.

The chain couples TRBV7-9 to TRBJ2-3; D gene uncertain. This CDR3 contains 12 residues. V lost 5 bases to trimming and J lost 4 bases, with 7 bases between them. Germline V gene data show CDR1 as SEHNR and CDR2 as FQNEAQ (reference sequence). CDR3 nucleotide sequence: TGTGCCAGCAGCCTAGAACCAGATACGCAGTATTTT. Translating gives CASSLEPDTQYF.

The chain carries TRBV19 and TRBJ2-3, with TRBD2 matching 8 bases. With 5 bases clipped from V and 4 bases from J, the junction kept 8 bases outside the gene matches. Germline V gene sequence: CDR1 LNHDA, CDR2 SQIVND (reference sequence). This CDR3 is built from 15 residues. CDR3 DNA: TGTGCCAGTAGTCTTAGGACTAGCAGCTCAGATACGCAGTATTTT. This codes for CASSLRTSSSDTQYF.

V and J are TRBV7-9 and TRBJ2-1; TRBD1 or TRBD2 may be the D gene (5 bases each). The V gene lost 1 base and the J gene lost 2 bases, with 9 bases spanning the gap. CDR1 is SEHNR, CDR2 FQNEAQ, per germline (reference sequence). The CDR3 consists of 15 residues. This CDR3 reads CASSLVVGAYNEQFF. CDR3 DNA sequence: TGTGCCAGCAGCTTAGTAGTGGGGGCCTACAATGAGCAGTTCTTC.

The V call is TRBV6-1, the J call TRBJ1-1, with 7 nucleotides matching TRBD1. This CDR3 comprises 13 residues. Per the germline V gene, CDR1 is MNHNS and CDR2 is SASEGT. With 6 bases clipped from V and 4 bases from J, the junction kept 5 bases outside the gene matches. DNA of the CDR3: TGTGCCAGCAGCCGACAGGGCCCCACTGAAGCTTTCTTT. This gives the protein CASSRQGPTEAFF.